This entry lists 2 T cell receptor beta chains sequenced from one sample in a study of CD8 T cells in Susac syndrome. An input of roughly 0.5 to 1 ug of RNA was subjected to reverse transcription using random hexamers. TCRdb processed the immunoSEQ multiplex PCR reads anew with MiXCR; each CDR3 protein has one entry. The sample shows some 100,000 distinct CDR3 sequences, about 95% of them seen only once. Sequencing was performed on CD8+ T cells from PBMCs. The receptors here all came from a human donor with Susac syndrome.

The CDR3 DNA follows: TGTGCCAGCAGCGTTGGTGGGTTCTCCTACGAGCAGTACTTC. Translated: CASSVGGFSYEQYF. The chain has TRBV9 and TRBJ2-7; D ambiguous. Germline V gene sequence: CDR1 SGDLS, CDR2 YYNGEE. Trimming removed 2 bases at V and 0 bases at J, with 9 bases between. The length of the CDR3 is 14 residues.

The rearrangement joins TRBV29-1 to TRBJ2-7; D may be TRBD2 (5 bases). The V and J ends lost 4 bases and 2 bases respectively, with 18 bases between them. The CDR3 is made up of 15 amino acids. From germline, CDR1 is SQVTM and CDR2 ANQGSEA. The CDR3 reads CSVGEEGTAPYEQYF. The CDR3 nucleotides are TGCAGCGTTGGGGAAGAGGGAACGGCCCCCTACGAGCAGTACTTC.